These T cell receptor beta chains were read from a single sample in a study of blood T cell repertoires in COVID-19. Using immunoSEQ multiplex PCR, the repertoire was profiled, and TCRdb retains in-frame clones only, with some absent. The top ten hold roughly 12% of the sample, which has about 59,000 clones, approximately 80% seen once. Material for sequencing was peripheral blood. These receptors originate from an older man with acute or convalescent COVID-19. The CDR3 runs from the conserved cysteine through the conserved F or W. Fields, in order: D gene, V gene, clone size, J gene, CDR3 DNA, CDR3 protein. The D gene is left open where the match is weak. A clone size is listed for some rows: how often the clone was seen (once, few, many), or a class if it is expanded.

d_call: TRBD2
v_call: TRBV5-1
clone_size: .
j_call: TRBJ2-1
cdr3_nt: TGCGCCAGCAGCTCGCCTCGCCCGGGACTAGCGGACTCCTACAATGAGCAGTTCTTC
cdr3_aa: CASSSPRPGLADSYNEQFF

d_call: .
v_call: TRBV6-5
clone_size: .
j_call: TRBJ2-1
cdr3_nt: TGTGCCAGCAATCCTAAGCCATTCTCCTACAATGAGCAGTTCTTC
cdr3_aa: CASNPKPFSYNEQFF

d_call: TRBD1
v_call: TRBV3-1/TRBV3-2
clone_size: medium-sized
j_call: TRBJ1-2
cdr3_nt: TGTGCCAGCAGCCGGACAGGGGGAGGCTACACCTTC
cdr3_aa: CASSRTGGGYTF

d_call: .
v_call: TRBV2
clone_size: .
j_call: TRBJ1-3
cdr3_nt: TGTGCCAGCAGCGGCTCTGGAAACACCATATATTTT
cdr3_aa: CASSGSGNTIYF

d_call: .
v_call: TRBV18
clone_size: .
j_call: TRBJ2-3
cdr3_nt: TGTGCCAGCTCACCTGAGCGGCGCGGTGGGAATACGCAGTATTTT
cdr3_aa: CASSPERRGGNTQYF

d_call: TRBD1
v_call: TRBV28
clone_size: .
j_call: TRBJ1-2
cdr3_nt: TGTGCCAGCAGTGCAACCGGGACAGGTCGCCAAAACTATGGCTACACCTTC
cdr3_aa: CASSATGTGRQNYGYTF

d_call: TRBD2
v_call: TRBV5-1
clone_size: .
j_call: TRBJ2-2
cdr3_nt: TGCGCCAGCAGCTCCGGGGGGGCCGAGGACGGGGAGCTGTTTTTT
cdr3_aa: CASSSGGAEDGELFF

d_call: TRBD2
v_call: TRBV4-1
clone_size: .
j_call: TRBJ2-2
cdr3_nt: TGCGCCAGCAGCCAAAGCGCTAGCGGATACACCGGGGAGCTGTTTTTT
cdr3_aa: CASSQSASGYTGELFF

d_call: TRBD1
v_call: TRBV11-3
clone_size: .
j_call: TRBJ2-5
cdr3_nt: TGTGCCAGCAGCTCCAGACAGGGCAGTTTCAGAGAGACCCAGTACTTC
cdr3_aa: CASSSRQGSFRETQYF

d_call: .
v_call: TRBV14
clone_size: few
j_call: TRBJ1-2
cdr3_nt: TGTGCCAGCAGCCCTCGGGTGGAGGGGGGCTACACCTTC
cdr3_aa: CASSPRVEGGYTF

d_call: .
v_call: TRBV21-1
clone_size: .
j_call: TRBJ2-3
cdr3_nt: .
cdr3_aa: CASSKGVGVGTDTQYF

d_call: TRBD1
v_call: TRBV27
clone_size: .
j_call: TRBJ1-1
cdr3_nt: TGTGCCAGCAGTTCACGGACAGGGAACCTGAACACTGAAGCTTTCTTT
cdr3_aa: CASSSRTGNLNTEAFF

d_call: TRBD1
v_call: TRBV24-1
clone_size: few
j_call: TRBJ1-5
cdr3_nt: TGTGCCACCAGTGATAGGACAGGGAATCAGCCCCAGCATTTT
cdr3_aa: CATSDRTGNQPQHF

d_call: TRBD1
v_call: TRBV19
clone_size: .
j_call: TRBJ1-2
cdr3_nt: TGTGCCAGTAGTCACACAGGGGGGAATGGCTACACCTTC
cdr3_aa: CASSHTGGNGYTF

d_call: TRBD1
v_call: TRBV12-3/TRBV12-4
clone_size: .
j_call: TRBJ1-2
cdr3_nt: TGTGCCAGCAGTTCGACAGGGAACTATGGCTACACCTTC
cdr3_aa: CASSSTGNYGYTF

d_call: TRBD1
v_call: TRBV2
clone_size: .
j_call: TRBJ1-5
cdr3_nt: TGTGCCAGCAGTAGAGACAGGGAGAATCAGCCCCAACATTTT
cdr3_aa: CASSRDRENQPQHF

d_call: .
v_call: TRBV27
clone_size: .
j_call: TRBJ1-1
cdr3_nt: TGTGCCAGCAAGGGGCTTTTGAACACTGAAGCTTTCTTT
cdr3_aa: CASKGLLNTEAFF

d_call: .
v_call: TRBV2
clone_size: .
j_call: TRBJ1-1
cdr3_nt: TGTGCCAGCAGGGCAACCGGGACACCGAACACTGAAGCTTTCTTT
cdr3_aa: CASRATGTPNTEAFF

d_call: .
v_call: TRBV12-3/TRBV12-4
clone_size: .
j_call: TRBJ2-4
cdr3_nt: TGTGCCAGCACCAACATGAACATTCAGTACTTC
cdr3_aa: CASTNMNIQYF

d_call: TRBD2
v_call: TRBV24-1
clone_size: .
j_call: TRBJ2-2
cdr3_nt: TGTGCCACCAGTGATTTCCCACGGGGGGGAAACACCGGGGAGCTGTTTTTT
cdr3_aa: CATSDFPRGGNTGELFF

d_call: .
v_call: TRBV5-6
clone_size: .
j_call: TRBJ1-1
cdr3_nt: TGTGCCAGCAGCTTGGTTAGTACAGGTGAAGCTTTCTTT
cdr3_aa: CASSLVSTGEAFF

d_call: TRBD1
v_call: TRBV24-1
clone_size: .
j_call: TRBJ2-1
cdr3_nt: TGTGCCACCAGTGATTTAGACAGGGTAGGATCCAATGAGCAGTTCTTC
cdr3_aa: CATSDLDRVGSNEQFF

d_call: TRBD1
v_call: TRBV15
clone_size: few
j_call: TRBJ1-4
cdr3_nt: TGTGCCACCAGCAGGGGGGGACAGGGGGATGAAAAACTGTTTTTT
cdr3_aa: CATSRGGQGDEKLFF

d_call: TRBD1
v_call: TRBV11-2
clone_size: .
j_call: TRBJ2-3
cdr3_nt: TGTGCCAGCATCCGAGGGGGCCCTAGCACAGATACGCAGTATTTT
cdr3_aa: CASIRGGPSTDTQYF

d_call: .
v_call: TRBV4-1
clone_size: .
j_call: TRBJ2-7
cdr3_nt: TGCGCCAGCAGCCAAGAATTACGGGTGGTCGAGCAGTACTTC
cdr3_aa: CASSQELRVVEQYF

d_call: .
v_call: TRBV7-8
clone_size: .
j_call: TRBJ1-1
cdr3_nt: TGTGCCAGCAGCTTAGTTATTAGGGGAACTGAAGCTTTCTTT
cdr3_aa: CASSLVIRGTEAFF

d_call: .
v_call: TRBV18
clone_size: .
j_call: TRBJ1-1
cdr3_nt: TGTGCCAGCTCACTAGGACAGAAAAACACTGAAGCTTTCTTT
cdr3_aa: CASSLGQKNTEAFF

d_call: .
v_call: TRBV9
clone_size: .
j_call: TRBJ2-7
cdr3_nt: TGTGCCAGCAGCGTAGATAGCACCGCTTCCTACGAGCAGTACTTC
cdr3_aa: CASSVDSTASYEQYF

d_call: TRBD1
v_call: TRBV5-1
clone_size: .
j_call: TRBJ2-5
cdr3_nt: TGCGCCAGCAGCTTTGGACAGGGGGCCCTTGAGACCCAGTACTTC
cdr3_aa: CASSFGQGALETQYF

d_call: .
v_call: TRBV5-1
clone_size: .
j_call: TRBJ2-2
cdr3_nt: TGCGCCAGCACCCCACTCGGGACACCCAACACCGGGGAGCTGTTTTTT
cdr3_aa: CASTPLGTPNTGELFF

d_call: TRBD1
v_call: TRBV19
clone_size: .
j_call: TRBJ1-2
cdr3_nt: TGTGCCAGTAGTATTAGGACAGGAGGCTATGGCTACACCTTC
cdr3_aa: CASSIRTGGYGYTF

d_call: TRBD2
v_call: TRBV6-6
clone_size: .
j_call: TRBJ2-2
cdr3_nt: TGTGCCAGCAGTTTTAGACTAGCCAACGGGGAGCTGTTTTTT
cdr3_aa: CASSFRLANGELFF

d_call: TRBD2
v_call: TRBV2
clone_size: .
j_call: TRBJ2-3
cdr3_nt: TGTGCTTCGGGACTAGCGGGAGGGCCGACAGATACGCAGTATTTT
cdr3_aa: CASGLAGGPTDTQYF

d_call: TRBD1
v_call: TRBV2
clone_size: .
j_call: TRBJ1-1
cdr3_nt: TGTGCCAGCAGTGAGAACTTAAACGGGGCAGGGGGTATGAACACTGAAGCTTTCTTT
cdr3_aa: CASSENLNGAGGMNTEAFF

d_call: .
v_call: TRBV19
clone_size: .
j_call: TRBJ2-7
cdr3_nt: TGTGCCAGTAGTAGGTTTCTGGGGCCTGACTACGAGCAGTACTTC
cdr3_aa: CASSRFLGPDYEQYF

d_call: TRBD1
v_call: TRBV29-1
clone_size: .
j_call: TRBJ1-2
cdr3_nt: TGCAGCGTTGAAGTGGACAGGGGGGTTGGCTACACCTTC
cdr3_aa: CSVEVDRGVGYTF

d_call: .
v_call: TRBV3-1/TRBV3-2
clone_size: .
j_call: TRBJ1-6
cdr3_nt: TGTGCCAGCAGCCAAGGTCCGGATAATTCACCCCTCCACTTT
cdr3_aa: CASSQGPDNSPLHF

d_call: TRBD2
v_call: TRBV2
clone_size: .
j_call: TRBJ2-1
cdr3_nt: TGTGCCAGCAGTGAGACTAGCGGAGCCCGTACCCGCTCCTACAATGAGCAGTTCTTC
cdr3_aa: CASSETSGARTRSYNEQFF

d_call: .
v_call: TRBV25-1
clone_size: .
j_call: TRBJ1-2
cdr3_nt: TGTGCCAGCAGTGCGAACAGGGACGGTGGTGGCTACACCTTC
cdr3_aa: CASSANRDGGGYTF

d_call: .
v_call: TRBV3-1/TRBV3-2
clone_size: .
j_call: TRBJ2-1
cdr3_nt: TGTGCCAGCAGCCCAGACTCGTACAATGAGCAGTTCTTC
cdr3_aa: CASSPDSYNEQFF

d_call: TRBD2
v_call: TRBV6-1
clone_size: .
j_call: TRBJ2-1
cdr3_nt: TGTGCCAGCAGTGAAAGGGGCAACTCAGGACTAGCGGGATTTAGGTCCTACAATGAGCAGTTCTTC
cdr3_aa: CASSERGNSGLAGFRSYNEQFF